This is a list of T cell receptor beta chains from one sample in a study of type 1 and type 2 diabetes patients. Via MiXCR, TCRdb re-called the multiplex PCR reads, giving one row per CDR3 protein. The repertoire includes a few hundred thousand distinct CDR3 sequences, more than 40% of them detected once, and roughly an eighth sits in the top ten. The specimen sequenced was peripheral blood mononuclear cells (PBMCs). The source is a man aged 18 to 30 with type 2 diabetes. The CDR3 runs from the conserved cysteine through the conserved F or W. The D gene is left open where the match is weak. Clone sizes are given selectively: once, few, many, or a class where the clone is expanded.

j_gene	abundance	v_gene	d_gene	CDR3aa	CDR3nt
TRBJ2-1	NA	TRBV20-1	TRBD2	CSATTSGRANEQFF	TGCAGTGCTACTACTAGCGGGAGGGCCAATGAGCAGTTCTTC
TRBJ2-2	few	TRBV24-1	NA	CATSDVRGGTGELFF	TGTGCCACCAGTGATGTTAGAGGGGGGACCGGGGAGCTGTTTTTT
TRBJ2-5	few	TRBV30	TRBD1	CAWRSQGAETQYF	TGTGCCTGGAGGTCACAGGGGGCAGAGACCCAGTACTTC
TRBJ2-5	once	TRBV7-8	TRBD2	CASSFELADEETQHF	TGTGCCAGCAGCTTTGAACTAGCGGACGAAGAGACCCAGCACTTC
TRBJ1-4	NA	TRBV7-2	TRBD1	CASSSKGALANEKLFF	TGTGCCAGCAGCTCAAAGGGGGCGCTGGCTAATGAAAAACTGTTTTTT
TRBJ2-7	many	TRBV2	TRBD2	CASNGLAGLYEQYF	TGTGCCAGCAACGGACTAGCGGGACTCTACGAGCAGTACTTC
TRBJ1-1	NA	TRBV4-1	NA	CASSQVPLNTEAFF	TGCGCCAGCAGCCAAGTCCCGCTGAACACTGAAGCTTTCTTT
TRBJ2-7	NA	TRBV7-2	NA	CASTAMLRVTYEQYF	TGTGCCAGCACCGCCATGCTCCGGGTTACCTACGAGCAGTACTTC
TRBJ2-1	many	TRBV25-1	NA	CATGLGSSYNEQFF	TGTGCCACTGGCCTGGGGAGCTCCTACAATGAGCAGTTCTTC
TRBJ2-7	few	TRBV12-3/TRBV12-4	NA	CASSPTPPYEQYF	TGTGCCAGCAGTCCCACCCCGCCCTACGAGCAGTACTTC
TRBJ1-6	NA	TRBV19	NA	CASKLGTSYNSPLRF	TGTGCCAGTAAACTGGGGACGTCCTATAATTCACCCCTCCGCTTT
TRBJ2-1	NA	TRBV12-3/TRBV12-4	TRBD2	CASSYSGGGSSYNEQFF	TGTGCCAGCAGTTACTCGGGGGGGGGGAGCTCCTACAATGAGCAGTTCTTC
TRBJ1-5	NA	TRBV19	NA	CACSIAGNQPQHF	TGTGCCTGTAGTATTGCAGGTAATCAGCCCCAGCATTTT
TRBJ2-1	few	TRBV30	TRBD2	CAWALAGVTHEQFF	TGTGCCTGGGCTCTAGCGGGAGTAACCCATGAGCAGTTCTTC
TRBJ2-1	NA	TRBV27	TRBD2	CASSPGTSGNNEQFF	TGTGCCAGCAGTCCCGGGACTAGCGGGAACAATGAGCAGTTCTTC
TRBJ1-2	few	TRBV14	TRBD1	CASSPRTGYGYTF	TGTGCCAGCAGCCCCCGGACAGGTTATGGCTACACCTTC
TRBJ1-1	NA	TRBV28	TRBD1	CASSTTANRGGAFF	TGTGCCAGCAGTACAACCGCAAACAGGGGTGGGGCTTTCTTT
TRBJ2-3	NA	TRBV19	TRBD2	CASKVLAASTDTQYF	TGTGCCAGTAAAGTTCTAGCGGCTAGCACAGATACGCAGTATTTT
TRBJ2-1	NA	TRBV25-1	TRBD2	CASSGVWREARGDEQFF	TGTGCCAGCAGTGGAGTTTGGCGGGAGGCCCGGGGGGATGAGCAGTTCTTC
TRBJ1-1	many	TRBV15	NA	CATSLTENTEAFF	TGTGCCACCAGCCTCACAGAGAACACTGAAGCTTTCTTT
TRBJ1-6	few	TRBV7-9	NA	CASSPEMGGINSPLHF	TGTGCCAGCAGCCCTGAGATGGGGGGGATTAATTCACCCCTCCACTTT
TRBJ2-7	NA	TRBV10-3	NA	CASSALRQVAYEQYF	TGTGCCAGCAGTGCTCTACGACAGGTGGCCTACGAGCAGTACTTC
TRBJ2-7	NA	TRBV13	NA	CASSLLRSYEQYF	TGTGCCAGCAGCTTACTTAGGTCCTACGAGCAGTACTTC
TRBJ1-1	few	TRBV6-5	NA	CASSRRKGTEAFF	TGTGCCAGCAGTAGGAGGAAGGGGACTGAAGCTTTCTTT
TRBJ2-3	few	TRBV7-2	TRBD1	CASSPGGRQGADTQYF	TGTGCCAGCAGCCCGGGCGGTAGGCAGGGGGCAGATACGCAGTATTTT